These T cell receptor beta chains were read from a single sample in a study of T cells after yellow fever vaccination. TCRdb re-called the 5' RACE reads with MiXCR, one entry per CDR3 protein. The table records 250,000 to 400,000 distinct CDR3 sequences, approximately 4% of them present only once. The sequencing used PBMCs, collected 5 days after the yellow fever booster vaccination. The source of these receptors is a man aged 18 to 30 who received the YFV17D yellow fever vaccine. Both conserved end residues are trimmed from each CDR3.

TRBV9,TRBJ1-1,ASSVEAGREAF
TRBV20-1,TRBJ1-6,SAPDRVGNSPLH
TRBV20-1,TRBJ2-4,SATGAGAGFDIQY
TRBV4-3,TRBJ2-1,ASSQGRQGLNEQF
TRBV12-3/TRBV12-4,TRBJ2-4,ASSLDVTGNIQY
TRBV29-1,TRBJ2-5,SVTALDREGTQY
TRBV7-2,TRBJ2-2,ASSPREGTRHTGELF
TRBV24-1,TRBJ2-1,ATSEGDRGRKF
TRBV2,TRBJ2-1,ASSGFRYYEQF
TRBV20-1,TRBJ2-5,SARRGQWQETQY
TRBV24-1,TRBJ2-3,ATSDPISTDTQY
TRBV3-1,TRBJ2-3,ASSPGAGPLNTQY
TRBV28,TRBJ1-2,ASSLLRDRVIHGYT
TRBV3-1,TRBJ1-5,ASSQGTYRNQPQH
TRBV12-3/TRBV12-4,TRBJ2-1,ASTLAGSSYNEQF
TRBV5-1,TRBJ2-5,ASVRRGGSQETQY
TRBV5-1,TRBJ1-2,ASRDRGGPYGYT
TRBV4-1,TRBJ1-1,ASSGRWTFSSEAF
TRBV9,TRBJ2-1,ASSFRTSGGASYNEQF
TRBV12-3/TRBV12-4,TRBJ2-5,ASSTREAGQETQY